This is a list of T cell receptor beta chains from one sample in a study of blood T cell repertoires in COVID-19. Repertoires were generated with immunoSEQ multiplex PCR, while TCRdb's copy carries only in-frame clones and drops some. The sample lists just over 150,000 clones, around four fifths occurring once. Material: peripheral blood. The receptors come from a woman aged 80 or over with acute or convalescent COVID-19. The CDR3 runs from the conserved cysteine through the conserved F or W. A D gene is named only where the DNA matches it firmly. Clone size appears in some rows only: once, few, many, or a class for an expanded clone.

abundance | j_gene | d_gene | v_gene | CDR3nt | CDR3aa
- | TRBJ2-7 | - | TRBV7-9 | TGTGCCAGCAGCTTCCTTCTCTACGAGCAGTACTTC | CASSFLLYEQYF
- | TRBJ1-2 | TRBD1 | TRBV9 | TGTGCCAGCAGCTTAGAAGACAGGGTGAACTATGGCTACACCTTC | CASSLEDRVNYGYTF
- | TRBJ1-6 | TRBD1 | TRBV5-1 | TGCGCCAGCAGCTCCGGATGGGACAGGGGGCTTTCACCCCTCCACTTT | CASSSGWDRGLSPLHF
once | TRBJ2-3 | - | TRBV6-2/TRBV6-3 | TGTGCCAGCAGTTACGGACAGAGCTCTAGCACAGATACGCAGTATTTT | CASSYGQSSSTDTQYF
once | TRBJ1-1 | TRBD1 | TRBV12-3/TRBV12-4 | TGTGCCAGCAGTATACCGGGACAGGAAGCTTTCTTT | CASSIPGQEAFF
- | TRBJ2-7 | - | TRBV5-6 | TGTGCCAGCAGCTCTAGGTTAGGCGAGCAGTACTTC | CASSSRLGEQYF
- | TRBJ2-3 | TRBD2 | TRBV7-2 | TGTGCCAGCAGCTCGTTTAGGGCCGGGGGGACAGATACGCAGTATTTT | CASSSFRAGGTDTQYF
- | TRBJ1-5 | TRBD1 | TRBV19 | TGTGCCAGTAGTATAGGTACGGGACAGTCGGTTCAGCCCCAGCATTTT | CASSIGTGQSVQPQHF
few | TRBJ2-2 | TRBD1 | TRBV12-5 | TGTGCTAGTGGTCCAGGACAGGCCGGTAACTGGCTGTTTTTT | CASGPGQAGNWLFF
- | TRBJ1-1 | - | TRBV12-3/TRBV12-4 | TGTGCCAGCAACCAGGGGTTGAACACTGAAGCTTTCTTT | CASNQGLNTEAFF
few | TRBJ2-2 | - | TRBV30 | TGTGCCTGGAGCGGGGAGCGGGACACCGGGGAGCTGTTTTTT | CAWSGERDTGELFF
- | TRBJ1-1 | - | TRBV21-1 | TGTGCCAGCAGCATCGGCGGCAGATCCCTAGAAGCTTTCTTT | CASSIGGRSLEAFF
- | TRBJ2-7 | TRBD2 | TRBV27 | TGTGCCAGCAGGATCCTCGGGGTAGCGGGAGCTGAGCAGTACTTC | CASRILGVAGAEQYF
- | TRBJ2-1 | - | TRBV4-2 | TGTGCCAGCAGCTCCAACATCCGGGGGTACAATGAGCAGTTCTTC | CASSSNIRGYNEQFF
- | TRBJ2-3 | - | TRBV5-4 | TGTGCCAGCAGCCTCTATAGCACAGATACGCAGTATTTT | CASSLYSTDTQYF
- | TRBJ1-2 | - | TRBV29-1 | TGCAGCACGGAGACAGGAGGCTATGGCTACACCTTC | CSTETGGYGYTF
few | TRBJ2-1 | - | TRBV5-1 | TGCGCCAGCAGCTTGGATTTCAGCGGGTCCTACAATGAGCAGTTCTTC | CASSLDFSGSYNEQFF
- | TRBJ2-3 | - | TRBV3-1/TRBV3-2 | TGTGCCAGCAGCCAAGATCTTATGGCAACAGATACGCAGTATTTT | CASSQDLMATDTQYF
- | TRBJ2-3 | TRBD1 | TRBV11-2 | TGTGCCAGCAGCTCCAGACCCGGGACAGGGGGGGATACGCAGTATTTT | CASSSRPGTGGDTQYF
- | TRBJ2-2 | - | TRBV2 | TGTGCCAGCAGGCGATTCACCGGGGAGCTGTTTTTT | CASRRFTGELFF
- | TRBJ2-1 | TRBD2 | TRBV19 | TGTGCCAGTAGTATCACTAGCGGTGCCTACAATGAGCAGTTCTTC | CASSITSGAYNEQFF
- | TRBJ2-7 | TRBD2 | TRBV10-2 | TGCGCCAGCGGGGAGCGGGACTACGAGCAGTACTTC | CASGERDYEQYF
once | TRBJ1-5 | - | TRBV5-4 | TGTGCCAGCAGCTTGCGGGTAAGGGGGTCCCAGCATTTT | CASSLRVRGSQHF
- | TRBJ1-2 | - | TRBV3-1/TRBV3-2 | TGTGCCAGCAGCCAAGTAGCGGACTACTATGGCTACACCTTC | CASSQVADYYGYTF
- | TRBJ1-1 | - | TRBV5-1 | TGCGCCAGCAGAAAGACTATGAACACTGAAGCTTTCTTT | CASRKTMNTEAFF
- | TRBJ1-2 | TRBD1 | TRBV9 | TGTGCCAGCAGCCCGGTGGCCGGGACAGGGACTTACTATGGCTACACCTTC | CASSPVAGTGTYYGYTF
- | TRBJ2-3 | - | TRBV5-1 | TGCGCCAGCAGCTTGGTGGGCCCCTCCACAGATACGCAGTATTTT | CASSLVGPSTDTQYF
- | TRBJ2-5 | TRBD2 | TRBV6-4 | TGTGCCAGCAGTGTCCGCGGGAGGGCAGAGACCCAGTACTTC | CASSVRGRAETQYF